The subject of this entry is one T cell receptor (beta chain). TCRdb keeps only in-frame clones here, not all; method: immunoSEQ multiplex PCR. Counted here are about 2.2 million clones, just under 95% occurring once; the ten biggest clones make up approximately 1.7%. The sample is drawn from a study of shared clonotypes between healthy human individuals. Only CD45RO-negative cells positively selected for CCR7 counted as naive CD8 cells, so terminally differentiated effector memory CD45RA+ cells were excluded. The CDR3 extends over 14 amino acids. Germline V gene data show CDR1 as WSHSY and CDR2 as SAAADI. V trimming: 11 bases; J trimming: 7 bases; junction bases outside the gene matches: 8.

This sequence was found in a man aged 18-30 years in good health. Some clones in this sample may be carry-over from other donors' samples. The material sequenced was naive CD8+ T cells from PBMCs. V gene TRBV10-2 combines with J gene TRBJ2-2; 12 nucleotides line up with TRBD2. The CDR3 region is CASGLAGGNGELFF. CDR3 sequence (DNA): TGCGCCTCGGGGCTAGCGGGAGGGAACGGGGAGCTGTTTTTT.